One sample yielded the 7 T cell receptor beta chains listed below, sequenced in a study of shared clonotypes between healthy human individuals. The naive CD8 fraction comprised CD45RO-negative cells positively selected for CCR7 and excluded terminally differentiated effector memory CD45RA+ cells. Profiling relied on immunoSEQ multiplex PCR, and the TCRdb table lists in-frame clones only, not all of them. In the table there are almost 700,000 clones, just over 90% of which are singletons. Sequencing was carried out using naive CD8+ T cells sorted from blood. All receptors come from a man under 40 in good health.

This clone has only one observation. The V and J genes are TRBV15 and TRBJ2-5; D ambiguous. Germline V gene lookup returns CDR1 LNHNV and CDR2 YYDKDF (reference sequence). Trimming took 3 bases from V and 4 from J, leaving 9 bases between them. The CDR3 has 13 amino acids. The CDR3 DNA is TGTGCCACCAGCAGGTGGCTAGGAGAGACCCAGTACTTC. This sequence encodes CATSRWLGETQYF.

CDR3 loop: CASSSGGVNEQYF. The DNA for the CDR3 is TGTGCCAGCAGCTCCGGGGGTGTGAACGAGCAGTACTTC. The chain combines TRBV13 with TRBJ2-7; D perhaps matches TRBD2 (6 bases). Germline assignment: CDR1 PRHDT and CDR2 FYEKMQ (reference sequence). This CDR3 is built from 13 residues. The ends were cut back, 4 bases at V and 5 bases at J, with 12 bases in the middle.

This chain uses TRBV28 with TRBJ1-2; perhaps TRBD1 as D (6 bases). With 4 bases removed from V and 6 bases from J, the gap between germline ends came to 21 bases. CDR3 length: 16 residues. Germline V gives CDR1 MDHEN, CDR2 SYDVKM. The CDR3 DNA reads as TGTGCCAGCAGTTCCTCAATTTATCGGGGGCCAGATGGCTACACCTTC. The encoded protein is CASSSSIYRGPDGYTF.

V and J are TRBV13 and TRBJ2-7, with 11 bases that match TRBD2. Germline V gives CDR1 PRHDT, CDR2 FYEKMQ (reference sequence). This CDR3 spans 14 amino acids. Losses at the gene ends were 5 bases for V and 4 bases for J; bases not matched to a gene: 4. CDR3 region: CASSETSGSYEQYF. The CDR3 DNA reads TGTGCCAGCAGCGAAACTAGCGGGAGTTACGAGCAGTACTTC. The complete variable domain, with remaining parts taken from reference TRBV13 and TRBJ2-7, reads AAGVIQSPRHLIKEKRETATLKCYPIPRHDTVYWYQQGPGQDPQFLISFYEKMQSDKGSIPDRFSAQQFSDYHSELNMSSLELGDSALYFCASSETSGSYEQYFGPGTRLTVT.

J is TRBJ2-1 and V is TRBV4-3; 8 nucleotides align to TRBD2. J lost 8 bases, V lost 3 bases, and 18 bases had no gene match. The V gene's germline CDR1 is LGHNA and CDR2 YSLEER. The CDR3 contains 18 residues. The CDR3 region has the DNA TGCGCCAGCAGCCAGGATTTACCCGTAGCGGGACGTTCTTATGAGCAGTTCTTC. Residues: CASSQDLPVAGRSYEQFF.

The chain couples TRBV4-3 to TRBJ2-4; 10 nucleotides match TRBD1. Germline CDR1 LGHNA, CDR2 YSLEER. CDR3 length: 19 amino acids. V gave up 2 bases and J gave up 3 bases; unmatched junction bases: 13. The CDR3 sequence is CASSQTGTGDYIGKNIQYF. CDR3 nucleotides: TGCGCCAGCAGCCAAACCGGGACAGGGGACTATATCGGCAAAAACATTCAGTACTTC.

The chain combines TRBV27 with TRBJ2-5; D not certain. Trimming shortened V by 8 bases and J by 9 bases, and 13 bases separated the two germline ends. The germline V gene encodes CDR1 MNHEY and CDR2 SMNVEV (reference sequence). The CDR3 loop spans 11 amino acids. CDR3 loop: CASGRQMAQYF. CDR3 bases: TGTGCCAGCGGGCGGCAGATGGCCCAGTACTTC.